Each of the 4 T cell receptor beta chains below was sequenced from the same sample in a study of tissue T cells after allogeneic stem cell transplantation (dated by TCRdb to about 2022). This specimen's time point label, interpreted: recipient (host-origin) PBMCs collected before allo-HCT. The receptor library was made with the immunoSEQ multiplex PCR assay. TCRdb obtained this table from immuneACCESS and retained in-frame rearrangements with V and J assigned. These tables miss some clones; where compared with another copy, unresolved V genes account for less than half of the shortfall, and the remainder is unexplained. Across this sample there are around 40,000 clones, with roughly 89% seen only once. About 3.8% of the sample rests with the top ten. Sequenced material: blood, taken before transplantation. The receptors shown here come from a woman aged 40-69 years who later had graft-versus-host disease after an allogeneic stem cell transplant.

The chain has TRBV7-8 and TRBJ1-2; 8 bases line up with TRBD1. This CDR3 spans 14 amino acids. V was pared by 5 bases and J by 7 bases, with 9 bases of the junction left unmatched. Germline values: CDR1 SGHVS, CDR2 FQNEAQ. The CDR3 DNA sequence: TGTGCCAGCAGCACTCGGACAGGGATTGGTGGCTACACCTTC. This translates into CASSTRTGIGGYTF.

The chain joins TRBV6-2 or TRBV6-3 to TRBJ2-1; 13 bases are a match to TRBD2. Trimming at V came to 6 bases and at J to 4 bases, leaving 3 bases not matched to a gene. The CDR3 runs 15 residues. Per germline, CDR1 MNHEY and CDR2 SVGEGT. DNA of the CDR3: TGTGCCAGCAGCCAGGGACTAGCGGGGTACAATGAGCAGTTCTTC. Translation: CASSQGLAGYNEQFF.

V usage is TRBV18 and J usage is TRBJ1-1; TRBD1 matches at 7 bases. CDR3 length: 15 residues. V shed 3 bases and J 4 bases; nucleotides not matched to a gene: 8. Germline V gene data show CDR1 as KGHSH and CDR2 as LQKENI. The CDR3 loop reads CASSPQGGASTEAFF. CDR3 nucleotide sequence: TGTGCCAGCTCACCGCAAGGGGGCGCCAGCACTGAAGCTTTCTTT. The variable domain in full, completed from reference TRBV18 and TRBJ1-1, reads NAGVMQNPRHLVRRRGQEARLRCSPMKGHSHVYWYRQLPEEGLKFMVYLQKENIIDESGMPKERFSAEFPKEGPSILRIQQVVRGDSAAYFCASSPQGGASTEAFFGQGTRLTVV.

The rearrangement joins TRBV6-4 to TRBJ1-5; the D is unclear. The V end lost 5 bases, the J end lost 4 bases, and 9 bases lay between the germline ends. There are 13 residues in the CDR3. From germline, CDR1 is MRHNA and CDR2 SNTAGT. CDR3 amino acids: CASSSGPNQPQHF. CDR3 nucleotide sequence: TGTGCCAGCAGTTCTGGTCCAAATCAGCCCCAGCATTTT.